The T cell receptor (beta chain) described here comes from a study of T-cell memory formation after mild COVID-19. V lost 7 bases and J 4 bases, leaving 8 bases between the germline ends. Germline V CDR1 and CDR2: MNHEY, SMNVEV (reference sequence). The CDR3 consists of 13 residues. TCRdb ran MiXCR on the 5' RACE reads and lists one entry per CDR3 protein. The sample has tens of thousands of distinct CDR3 sequences, around 13% seen once. Sample: PBMCs or a T cell subset sorted from them (not recorded which). The chain joins TRBV27 to TRBJ2-6; D may be TRBD1 or TRBD2 (5 bases each). This sequence originates from a man aged 18 to 35 who had mild COVID-19 (a few samples of this study predate the infection). Cell type and time point are not known. Here the CDR3 reads CASTWGGANVLTF. CDR3 nucleotide sequence: TGTGCCAGCACCTGGGGGGGGGCCAACGTCCTGACTTTC.